This T cell receptor (beta chain) was obtained from a study of blood T cell repertoires in COVID-19. Looking at the study overall: Spain, Italy and the United States supplied samples that represented acute and convalescent COVID-19. PBMCs, B-cell-depleted T cells, or T cells were the source of the cDNA or gDNA that made up the material.

In the original processing: Nucleated cell number was recorded as an estimate derived from reference gene primer amplification. Sequencing was performed with immunoSEQ multiplex PCR; in TCRdb, only in-frame clones are kept and a portion is missing. The D gene and trimming were derived from the DNA, and the V and J assignments and clone size from that table. The profile shows 150,000 or so clones, more than 85% of them singletons. The CDR3 spans 14 residues. Per germline, CDR1 MNHEY and CDR2 SVGAGI. V was shortened by 2 bases and J by 0 bases, with 5 bases between the two germline ends. Sequences were obtained from peripheral blood. The gene calls are TRBV6-5 and TRBJ1-5; D gene uncertain. The clonotype comes from a man in his 60s with active or convalescent COVID-19. CDR3 DNA sequence: TGTGCCAGCAGTTACGGACTTAGCAATCAGCCCCAGCATTTT. The encoded protein is CASSYGLSNQPQHF.